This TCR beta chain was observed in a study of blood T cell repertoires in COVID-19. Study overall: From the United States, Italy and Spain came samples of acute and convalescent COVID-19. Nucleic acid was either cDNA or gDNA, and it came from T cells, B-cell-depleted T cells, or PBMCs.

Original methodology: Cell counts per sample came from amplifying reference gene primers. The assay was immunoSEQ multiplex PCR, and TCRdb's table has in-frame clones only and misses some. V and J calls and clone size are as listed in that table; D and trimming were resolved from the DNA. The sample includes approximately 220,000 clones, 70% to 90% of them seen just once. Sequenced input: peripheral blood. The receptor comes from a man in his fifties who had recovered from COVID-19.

The CDR3 sequence is CASSPGTYSNQPQHF. In nucleotides, the CDR3 is TGTGCCAGCAGTCCTGGGACTTATAGCAATCAGCCCCAGCATTTT. The chain employs TRBV11-3 and TRBJ1-5; D may be TRBD1 (5 bases). Germline V lookup: CDR1 SGHNT, CDR2 YENEEA. CDR3 length equals 15 residues. V lost 6 bases and J lost 0, with 12 bases in between.